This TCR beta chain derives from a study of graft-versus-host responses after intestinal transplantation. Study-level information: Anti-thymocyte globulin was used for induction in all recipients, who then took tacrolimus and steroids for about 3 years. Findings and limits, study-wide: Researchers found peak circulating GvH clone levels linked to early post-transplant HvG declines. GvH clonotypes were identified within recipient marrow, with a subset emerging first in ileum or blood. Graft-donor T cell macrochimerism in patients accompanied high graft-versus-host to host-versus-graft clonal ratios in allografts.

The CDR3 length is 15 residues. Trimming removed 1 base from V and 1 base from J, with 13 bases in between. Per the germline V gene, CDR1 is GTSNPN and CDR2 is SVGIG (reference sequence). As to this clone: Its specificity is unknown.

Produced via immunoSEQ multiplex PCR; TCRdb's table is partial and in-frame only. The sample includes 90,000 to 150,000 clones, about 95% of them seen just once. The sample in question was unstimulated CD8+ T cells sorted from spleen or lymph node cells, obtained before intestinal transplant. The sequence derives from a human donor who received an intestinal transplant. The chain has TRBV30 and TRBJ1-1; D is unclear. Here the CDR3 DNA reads TGTGCCTGGAGTGCTTTAGGCACCCCGAACACTGAAGCTTTCTTT. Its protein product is CAWSALGTPNTEAFF.